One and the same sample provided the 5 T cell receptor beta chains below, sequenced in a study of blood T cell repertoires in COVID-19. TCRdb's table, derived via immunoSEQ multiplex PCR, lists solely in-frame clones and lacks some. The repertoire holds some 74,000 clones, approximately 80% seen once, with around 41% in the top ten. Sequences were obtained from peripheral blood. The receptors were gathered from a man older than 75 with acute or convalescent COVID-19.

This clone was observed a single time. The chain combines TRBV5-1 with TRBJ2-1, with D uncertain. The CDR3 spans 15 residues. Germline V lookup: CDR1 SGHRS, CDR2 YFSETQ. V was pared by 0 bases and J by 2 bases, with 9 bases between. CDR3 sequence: CASSLVSETYNEQFF. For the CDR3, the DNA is TGCGCCAGCAGCTTGGTAAGTGAGACCTACAATGAGCAGTTCTTC.

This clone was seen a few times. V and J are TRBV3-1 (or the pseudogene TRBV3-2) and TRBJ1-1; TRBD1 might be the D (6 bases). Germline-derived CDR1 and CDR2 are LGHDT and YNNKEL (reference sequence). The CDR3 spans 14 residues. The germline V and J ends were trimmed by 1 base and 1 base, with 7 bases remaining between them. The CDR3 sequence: CASSQGDKNTEAFF. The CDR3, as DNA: TGTGCCAGCAGCCAAGGGGACAAGAACACTGAAGCTTTCTTT.

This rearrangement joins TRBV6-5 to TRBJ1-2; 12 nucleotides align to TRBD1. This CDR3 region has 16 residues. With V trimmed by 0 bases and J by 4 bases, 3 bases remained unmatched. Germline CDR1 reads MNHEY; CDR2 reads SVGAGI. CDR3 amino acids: CASSYSGTGGGYGYTF. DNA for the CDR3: TGTGCCAGCAGTTACTCGGGGACAGGGGGCGGCTATGGCTACACCTTC.

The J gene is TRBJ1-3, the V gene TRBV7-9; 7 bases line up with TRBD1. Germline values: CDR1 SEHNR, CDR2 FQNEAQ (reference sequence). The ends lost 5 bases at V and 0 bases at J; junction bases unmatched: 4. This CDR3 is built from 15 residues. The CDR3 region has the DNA TGTGCCAGCAGCCCGGGACAGAGCTCTGGAAACACCATATATTTT. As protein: CASSPGQSSGNTIYF.

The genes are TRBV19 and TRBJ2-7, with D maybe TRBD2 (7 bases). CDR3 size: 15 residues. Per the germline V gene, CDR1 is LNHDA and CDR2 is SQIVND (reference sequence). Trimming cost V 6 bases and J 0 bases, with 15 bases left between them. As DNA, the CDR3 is TGTGCCAGTAGGTCGGGGGGACAACCCTCCTACGAGCAGTACTTC. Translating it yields CASRSGGQPSYEQYF.